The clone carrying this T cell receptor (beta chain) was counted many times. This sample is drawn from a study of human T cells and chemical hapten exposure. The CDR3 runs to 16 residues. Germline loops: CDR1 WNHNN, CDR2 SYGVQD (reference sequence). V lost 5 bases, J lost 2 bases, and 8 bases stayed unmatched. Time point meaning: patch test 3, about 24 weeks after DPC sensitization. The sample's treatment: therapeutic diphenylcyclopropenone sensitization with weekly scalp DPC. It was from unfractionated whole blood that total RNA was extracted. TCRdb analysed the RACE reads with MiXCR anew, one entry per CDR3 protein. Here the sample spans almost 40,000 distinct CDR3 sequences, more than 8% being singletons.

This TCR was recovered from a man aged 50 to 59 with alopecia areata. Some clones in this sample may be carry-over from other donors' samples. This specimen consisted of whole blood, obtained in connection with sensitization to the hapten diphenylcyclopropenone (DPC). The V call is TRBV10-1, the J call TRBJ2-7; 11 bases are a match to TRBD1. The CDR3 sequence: CASSSGQGASTYEQYF. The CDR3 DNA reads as TGCGCCAGCAGTTCCGGACAGGGGGCCTCCACCTACGAGCAGTACTTC.